This T cell receptor (beta chain) was retrieved from a study of blood T cell repertoires in COVID-19. About the study: There were acute and convalescent COVID-19 samples, and they came from the United States, Italy and Spain. In each case, the material was cDNA or gDNA derived from T cells, B-cell-depleted T cells, or PBMCs.

Per the original methods: Amplified reference gene primers provided the basis for estimating nucleated cell counts. This table comes from immunoSEQ multiplex PCR, and its TCRdb copy is limited to in-frame clones, with some not included. The DNA gave D and trimming, while V, J and clone size come from that table. The sample records some 140,000 clones, roughly 80% being singletons. Germline-derived CDR1 and CDR2 are LNHDA and SQIVND (reference sequence). V shed 8 bases and J 4 bases; nucleotides not matched to a gene: 13. The CDR3 is 16 amino acids. The gene calls are TRBV19 and TRBJ2-3, with 9 bases that match TRBD2. The source of this sequence is a woman aged 60-70 years with acute or convalescent COVID-19. Sequencing used peripheral blood. In DNA, the CDR3 is TGTGCCAGTTCGGACCGGCGGGGGGGCATGGCAGATACGCAGTATTTT. Its protein is CASSDRRGGMADTQYF.